The 3 T cell receptor beta chains listed next were all sequenced from one sample in a study of blood T cell repertoires in COVID-19. Generated by immunoSEQ multiplex PCR, the TCRdb table keeps only in-frame clones and is missing some. The table includes fewer than 90,000 clones, roughly 87% detected once. Source material: peripheral blood. These receptors came from a man aged 45 to 65 with acute or convalescent COVID-19.

This clone was counted between two and nine times. The chain links TRBV7-9 to TRBJ2-6; 10 bases fit TRBD1. The germline gives CDR1 SEHNR, CDR2 FQNEAQ (reference sequence). This CDR3 contains 16 residues. The V segment lost 7 bases and the J segment 1 base; nucleotides outside the gene matches: 4. The CDR3 DNA reads as TGTGCCAGCAAGGGACAGGGGATTTCTGGGGCCAACGTCCTGACTTTC. It yields the protein CASKGQGISGANVLTF.

The chain is built from TRBV20-1 and TRBJ2-5; possible D gene TRBD2, 5 bases. This CDR3 has 15 amino acids. The V end lost 6 bases, the J end lost 2 bases, and 19 bases lay between the germline ends. In germline, CDR1 is DFQATT, CDR2 SNEGSKA (reference sequence). CDR3 in amino acids: CSASGRRRWQETQYF. The CDR3 DNA is TGCAGTGCCAGTGGCAGGAGGAGGTGGCAAGAGACCCAGTACTTC.

CDR3 DNA sequence: TGTGCCAGCAGTCGGGACTACGAGCAGTACTTC. Its translation: CASSRDYEQYF. This sequence joins TRBV28 and TRBJ2-7; D perhaps matches TRBD2 (5 bases). Germline values: CDR1 MDHEN, CDR2 SYDVKM. With 5 bases removed from V and 3 bases from J, the gap between germline ends came to 5 bases. The CDR3 spans 11 residues.